These T cell receptor beta chains were read from a single sample in a study of regulatory T cells in long-lasting Graves disease. TCRdb re-called the multiplex PCR reads with MiXCR, one entry per CDR3 protein. The sample shows approximately 400,000 distinct CDR3 sequences, around 14% of them seen only once. The sample also formed part of further work on T cells in Graves' hyperthyroidism and ophthalmopathy.

Specimen: peripheral blood mononuclear cells (PBMCs), collected at new diagnosis, from a patient treated with antithyroid drugs. Receptors originate from a woman younger than 45 with Graves disease. Both conserved end residues are part of each CDR3. A D gene is named only where the DNA matches it firmly. Some rows mark clone size as missing; the rest say once, few, many or name a class of expanded clone.

>NA|NA|TRBV20-1|TRBJ2-2
TGCAGTGCCGACTGGGGACAAGGGACCGGGGAGCTGTTTTTT
CSADWGQGTGELFF
>TRBD1|many|TRBV28|TRBJ1-4
TGTGCCAGCAGCTTACCGACTGGGACAGGGCAAATTGGTGAAAAACTGTTTTTT
CASSLPTGTGQIGEKLFF
>NA|NA|TRBV12-3/TRBV12-4|TRBJ1-6
TGTGCCAGCAGTTTATCCCTTTGGCAGCCAAATAATTCACCCCTCCACTTT
CASSLSLWQPNNSPLHF
>TRBD2|NA|TRBV5-4|TRBJ2-1
TGTGCCAGCAGCGTTAGCGGGAGGGCCGTGAATGAGCAGTTCTTC
CASSVSGRAVNEQFF
>TRBD2|NA|TRBV5-5|TRBJ2-2
TGTGCCAGCAGCCCTACAACTAGCGGGCTGAACACCGGGGAGCTGTTTTTT
CASSPTTSGLNTGELFF
>NA|NA|TRBV6-9|TRBJ1-1
TGTGCCAGCAGTTACTTGAAGGGTTTGACTGAAGCTTTCTTT
CASSYLKGLTEAFF
>TRBD1|many|TRBV6-2/TRBV6-3|TRBJ2-7
TGTGCCAGCATTTTACAGGGGTTAGGCTACGAGCAGTACTTC
CASILQGLGYEQYF
>NA|many|TRBV11-3|TRBJ2-2
TGTGCCAGCAGAGACACCGGGGAGCTGTTTTTT
CASRDTGELFF
>NA|many|TRBV12-5|TRBJ1-1
TGTGCTAGTGCTACAGGGATCATGAACACTGAAGCTTTCTTT
CASATGIMNTEAFF
>NA|many|TRBV4-1|TRBJ1-5
TGCGCCAGCAGCCAAGTGGTTGGTAGCAATCAGCCCCAGCATTTT
CASSQVVGSNQPQHF
>NA|many|TRBV3-1|TRBJ1-1
TGTGCCAGCAGCCAAGTCCAATACACTGAAGCTTTCTTT
CASSQVQYTEAFF
>NA|NA|TRBV19|TRBJ2-1
TGTGCCAGTAGTATAGTGGGGCGTCAACAACTCTACAATGAGCAGTTCTTC
CASSIVGRQQLYNEQFF
>NA|NA|TRBV14|TRBJ1-1
TGTGCCAGCAGCCAGAACTTAAGGACTGAAGCTTTCTTT
CASSQNLRTEAFF
>NA|NA|TRBV7-6|TRBJ1-5
TGTGCCAGCAGCTCCAAACCCAATCAGCCCCAGCATTTT
CASSSKPNQPQHF
>NA|many|TRBV13|TRBJ1-1
TGTGCCAGCAGCACACAGATGAACACTGAAGCTTTCTTT
CASSTQMNTEAFF
>NA|NA|TRBV18|TRBJ1-2
TGTGCCAGCTCACCCCGAGAGAGCAACTATGGCTACACCTTC
CASSPRESNYGYTF
>NA|few|TRBV12-3/TRBV12-4|TRBJ2-2
TGTGGGGATTCAGGCCAGGCATCCACCGGGGAGCTGTTTTTT
CGDSGQASTGELFF
>TRBD1|few|TRBV10-2|TRBJ1-5
TGCGCCAGCAGCAGGGGGGGACAGGGCAATCAGCCCCAGCATTTT
CASSRGGQGNQPQHF
>TRBD2|many|TRBV7-9|TRBJ2-3
TGTGCCAGCAGCCCCCAATACGGGGGGACAGATACGCAGTATTTT
CASSPQYGGTDTQYF
>TRBD2|many|TRBV6-1|TRBJ2-1
TGTGCCAGCAGGAGAGCGGGAGGGGGTTCCAATGAGCAGTTCTTC
CASRRAGGGSNEQFF
>TRBD1|many|TRBV20-1|TRBJ2-1
TGCAGTGCTGACAGGGGAGGACAGCTATACAATGAGCAGTTCTTC
CSADRGGQLYNEQFF
>NA|NA|TRBV29-1|TRBJ2-7
TGCAGCGTTGAGTCGACAGGCGATTCCTACGAGCAGTACTTC
CSVESTGDSYEQYF
>TRBD1|many|TRBV7-3|TRBJ2-1
TGTGCCAGCAGCTTAAATCCCACAGGGGGCTCCTACAATGAGCAGTTCTTC
CASSLNPTGGSYNEQFF
>NA|many|TRBV12-3/TRBV12-4|TRBJ2-7
TGTGCCAGCAGCTATCGACAAACCGTATACGAGCAGTACTTC
CASSYRQTVYEQYF
>NA|few|TRBV12-3/TRBV12-4|TRBJ1-6
TGTGCCAGCAGTTTTTTTGGGGGGAATAATTCACCCCTCCACTTT
CASSFFGGNNSPLHF
>TRBD2|NA|TRBV20-1|TRBJ2-7
TGCAGTGCTAGTGAACCCGGGACTAGCGGGAGGGCCCTGCGCGAGCAGTACTTC
CSASEPGTSGRALREQYF
>NA|many|TRBV11-3|TRBJ2-3
TGTGCCAGCAGCCCAAACCCCGGACCGAGACATACGCAGTATTTT
CASSPNPGPRHTQYF
>NA|NA|TRBV28|TRBJ1-3
TGTGCCAGCAGTACCTGGACATACTCTGGAAACACCATATATTTT
CASSTWTYSGNTIYF
>TRBD2|few|TRBV9|TRBJ2-5
TGTGCCAGCAGCGTACAAGCGGGAGGCCCTCGAGAGACCCAGTACTTC
CASSVQAGGPRETQYF
>TRBD2|many|TRBV7-9|TRBJ2-7
TGTGCCAGCAGCTCGCCGGGACTAGGAAGCGAGCAGTACTTC
CASSSPGLGSEQYF
>NA|NA|TRBV5-6|TRBJ1-2
TGTGCCAGCAGCGGCGGCGTCCGATCCTATGGCTACACCTTC
CASSGGVRSYGYTF
>TRBD2|many|TRBV20-1|TRBJ2-5
TGCAGTGCTAGGGACGGGCCGGTAGCGGGTCGCGAGACCCAGTACTTC
CSARDGPVAGRETQYF
>TRBD2|many|TRBV7-9|TRBJ2-3
TGTGCCAGCAGCCAGAGTCGACTAGCGGGAGGGCCGCGGAAAGATACGCAGTATTTT
CASSQSRLAGGPRKDTQYF
>TRBD1|NA|TRBV12-3/TRBV12-4|TRBJ1-6
TGTGCCAGCACCTCGAGAGGACAGGGTGGCCCCCTCCACTTT
CASTSRGQGGPLHF
>NA|few|TRBV13|TRBJ2-1
TGTGCCACCAGACAAGCAGTGTCCACCATCAATGAGCAGTTCTTC
CATRQAVSTINEQFF
>TRBD1|NA|TRBV10-3|TRBJ1-1
TGTGCCATCAGTGCAGGGGGCGCTTCCACTGAAGCTTTCTTT
CAISAGGASTEAFF
>NA|many|TRBV18|TRBJ1-1
TGTGCCAGCTCACCGATACACGGGATGAACACTGAAGCTTTCTTT
CASSPIHGMNTEAFF
>NA|many|TRBV29-1|TRBJ1-1
TGCACCCTCTCGGGGGGGCTCGAAGCTTTCTTT
CTLSGGLEAFF
>NA|few|TRBV5-4|TRBJ2-2
TGTGCCAGCAGCGGGCCGTGGGGCACCGGGGAGCTGTTTTTT
CASSGPWGTGELFF
>TRBD2|many|TRBV27|TRBJ2-1
TGTGCCAGCAGTTTATCGATGGCTAGCGGTCCACGGCAGTTCTTC
CASSLSMASGPRQFF
>TRBD1|few|TRBV2|TRBJ1-1
TGTGCCAGCATGGGGACAGGAGTGTCTGAAGCTTTCTTT
CASMGTGVSEAFF
>NA|many|TRBV7-2|TRBJ2-4
TGTGCCAGCAGCTTAGCTCTCCTCGCAGCCGGGGACATTCAGTACTTC
CASSLALLAAGDIQYF
>TRBD1|NA|TRBV30|TRBJ1-1
TGTGCCTGGGACTTCTCGACAGGGCTATTAAACACTGAAGCTTTCTTT
CAWDFSTGLLNTEAFF
>NA|few|TRBV2|TRBJ1-1
TGTGCCAGCAATCCTACTGAGACTTACACTGAAGCTTTCTTT
CASNPTETYTEAFF
>NA|many|TRBV3-1|TRBJ1-1
TGTGCCAGCAGCCTCGGACAGCCCGCTGAAGCTTTCTTT
CASSLGQPAEAFF
>NA|few|TRBV20-1|TRBJ2-1
TGCAGTGCTCTCGACAGGACTCTAATAGATGAGCAGTTCTTC
CSALDRTLIDEQFF
>NA|many|TRBV6-2/TRBV6-3|TRBJ1-5
TGTGCCAGCAGTGGGCAGGGCGGCAATCAGCCCCAGCATTTT
CASSGQGGNQPQHF